The next 26 T cell receptor beta chains were all read from a single sample in a study of T cell responses to AZD1222 COVID-19 vaccine. Sequenced by immunoSEQ multiplex PCR; TCRdb stores in-frame clones only, minus some. The table lists about 140,000 clones, around nine tenths of them singletons. Source: peripheral blood, taken on day 0 of AZD1222 vaccination. All receptors derive from an adult in good health.

The chain carries TRBV5-1 and TRBJ1-1, with 8 bases that match TRBD1. With V trimmed by 4 bases and J by 2 bases, 10 bases remained unmatched. CDR1 SGHRS and CDR2 YFSETQ come from the germline V gene. The CDR3 covers 16 residues. In DNA form, the CDR3 reads TGCGCCAGCAGCATACCCGGACAGGGCCAAAACACTGAAGCTTTCTTT. Its translation is CASSIPGQGQNTEAFF.

The chain couples TRBV19 to TRBJ1-5; D may be TRBD1 (6 bases). Trimming shortened V by 6 bases and J by 4 bases, and 13 bases separated the two germline ends. The V gene's germline CDR1 is LNHDA and CDR2 SQIVND (reference sequence). The length of the CDR3 is 14 residues. CDR3 bases: TGTGCCAGTAGACTCAGGGGACATAATCAGCCCCAGCATTTT. Translating gives CASRLRGHNQPQHF. The entire variable domain, with the rest obtained from reference TRBV19 and TRBJ1-5, is as follows: DGGITQSPKYLFRKEGQNVTLSCEQNLNHDAMYWYRQDPGQGLRLIYYSQIVNDFQKGDIAEGYSVSREKKESFPLTVTSAQKNPTAFYLCASRLRGHNQPQHFGDGTRLSIL.

The chain links TRBV6-5 to TRBJ2-2; unclear D gene. The CDR3 totals 15 residues. The germline V gene encodes CDR1 MNHEY and CDR2 SVGAGI. V lost 2 bases and J 4 bases, leaving 11 bases between the germline ends. Here the CDR3 DNA reads TGTGCCAGCAGTTACGGAATAGCTCGCACCGGGGAGCTGTTTTTT. This codes for CASSYGIARTGELFF.

The genes are TRBV11-3 and TRBJ2-7; D is undetermined. The CDR3 runs to 13 residues. Between the trimmed V and J ends, which lost 0 bases and 1 base, there was a span of 4 bases. Per germline, CDR1 SGHNT and CDR2 YENEEA. In nucleotides, the CDR3 is TGTGCCAGCAGCTTAGACACATCCTACGAGCAGTACTTC. Its translation is CASSLDTSYEQYF.

This sequence joins TRBV7-9 and TRBJ2-1; 8 nucleotides align to TRBD1. CDR1 is SEHNR and CDR2 is FQNEAQ in the germline V gene (reference sequence). The CDR3 is made up of 15 amino acids. The ends lost 6 bases at V and 4 bases at J; junction bases unmatched: 8. CDR3: CASREPGQEYNEQFF. The DNA for the CDR3 is TGTGCCAGCAGGGAACCGGGACAGGAGTACAATGAGCAGTTCTTC.

This chain links TRBV5-1 with TRBJ1-1, with 7 bases that match TRBD1. The germline gives CDR1 SGHRS, CDR2 YFSETQ. The V gene end was trimmed by 3 bases and the J gene end by 1 base; junction bases not matched to a gene: 24. This CDR3 has 21 amino acids. DNA of the CDR3: TGCGCCAGCAGCTCGTTCCTGAGCGAGGGGGCCGCACAGCTCTCGAACACTGAAGCTTTCTTT. Its translation: CASSSFLSEGAAQLSNTEAFF.

CDR3 nucleotide sequence: TGTGCCAGCAGCTCACAGATCCAGGGCTACGAGCAGTACTTC. Translation gives CASSSQIQGYEQYF. The chain uses TRBV7-2 and TRBJ2-7; the D gene is possibly TRBD1 (5 bases). The ends were cut back, 4 bases at V and 3 bases at J, with 13 bases in the middle. From germline, CDR1 is SGHTA and CDR2 FQGNSA. CDR3 size: 14 residues.

This chain links TRBV24-1 with TRBJ1-2; D ambiguous. V gave up 1 base and J gave up 2 bases, with 7 bases separating them. This CDR3 is 14 amino acids long. Germline V lookup: CDR1 KGHDR, CDR2 SFDVKD. The DNA for the CDR3 is TGTGCCACCAGTGATTTTGCGGAAAACTATGGCTACACCTTC. Its protein is CATSDFAENYGYTF.

The V gene is TRBV4-3, the J gene TRBJ2-5; weak D call: TRBD2 (6 bases). V was pared by 4 bases and J by 2 bases, with 11 bases between. The CDR3 runs 14 residues. Germline V gene data show CDR1 as LGHNA and CDR2 as YSLEER. The CDR3 here is CASSRSAGQETQYF. The DNA of the CDR3 is TGCGCCAGCAGCCGGTCGGCGGGGCAAGAGACCCAGTACTTC.

This clone has a handful of counts. The chain is built from TRBV7-2 and TRBJ1-3; perhaps TRBD1 as D (5 bases). This CDR3 region has 12 residues. The germline V gene has CDR1 SGHTA and CDR2 FQGNSA. Trimming removed 6 bases from V and 8 bases from J, with 11 bases in between. The CDR3 loop is CASRNPGDTIYF. DNA of the CDR3: TGTGCCAGCAGAAATCCGGGGGACACCATATATTTT.

V is TRBV6-5 and J is TRBJ2-7; tentatively, D is TRBD1 (6 bases). This CDR3 is built from 14 residues. Deletions cut 3 bases from V and 3 bases from J, with 12 bases between. Germline lookup yields CDR1 MNHEY and CDR2 SVGAGI. CDR3 DNA sequence: TGTGCCAGCAGTTATGACAGGTGGTTCTACGAGCAGTACTTC. It is translated as CASSYDRWFYEQYF.

The chain carries TRBV7-2 and TRBJ1-3; 9 bases are shared with TRBD1. CDR3 size: 16 residues. J gave up 4 bases and V 1 base, and 5 bases lay outside the gene matches. CDR1 is SGHTA and CDR2 is FQGNSA in the germline V gene. CDR3 DNA sequence: TGTGCCAGCAGCTTAGGAGGACAGGGGTGGGGAAACACCATATATTTT. This sequence encodes CASSLGGQGWGNTIYF.

This clone was counted a single time. The chain combines TRBV2 with TRBJ2-4; tentative D call: TRBD2 (6 bases). Germline CDR1 and CDR2: SNHLY and FYNNEI. The CDR3 is 16 amino acids. V gave up 2 bases and J gave up 5 bases, with 16 bases separating them. Here the CDR3 reads CASSETLTGTQNIQYF. Written as DNA, the CDR3 is TGTGCCAGCAGTGAAACGCTGACCGGGACTCAAAACATTCAGTACTTC.

The chain combines TRBV7-2 with TRBJ2-5, with unresolved D. The CDR3 totals 14 residues. From germline, CDR1 is SGHTA and CDR2 FQGNSA. Trimming shortened V by 3 bases and J by 2 bases, and 10 bases separated the two germline ends. The CDR3 DNA reads as TGTGCCAGCAGCTTGATCACGGCACAAGAGACCCAGTACTTC. Translating gives CASSLITAQETQYF.

V usage is TRBV18 and J usage is TRBJ2-7; a possible D gene is TRBD1 (5 bases). V shed 3 bases and J shed 3 bases, with 9 bases lying between them. Germline V gene sequence: CDR1 KGHSH, CDR2 LQKENI. This CDR3 has 13 residues. CDR3 region: CASSPTTVYEQYF. The CDR3 nucleotides are TGTGCCAGCTCACCCACGACAGTCTACGAGCAGTACTTC. The complete variable domain, with remaining parts taken from reference TRBV18 and TRBJ2-7, reads NAGVMQNPRHLVRRRGQEARLRCSPMKGHSHVYWYRQLPEEGLKFMVYLQKENIIDESGMPKERFSAEFPKEGPSILRIQQVVRGDSAAYFCASSPTTVYEQYFGPGTRLTVT.

This chain connects TRBV18 to TRBJ2-5, with a weak D call TRBD1 (6 bases). Germline values: CDR1 KGHSH, CDR2 LQKENI. The CDR3 runs 16 residues. The V end was cut by 4 bases, the J end by 2 bases, with 17 bases between. In DNA, the CDR3 is TGTGCCAGCTCACTTATCATTGACAGGCTTCAAGAGACCCAGTACTTC. It is translated as CASSLIIDRLQETQYF.

The chain has TRBV5-1 and TRBJ1-1, with unresolved D. Per germline, CDR1 SGHRS and CDR2 YFSETQ. The V gene lost 0 bases and the J gene lost 1 base, with 10 bases spanning the gap. The CDR3 is made up of 15 amino acids. This CDR3 reads CASSLGQNRNTEAFF. The CDR3 region has the DNA TGCGCCAGCAGCTTGGGGCAGAATCGGAACACTGAAGCTTTCTTT.

This chain connects TRBV9 to TRBJ2-1; 7 nucleotides line up with TRBD2. Germline CDR1 reads SGDLS; CDR2 reads YYNGEE. This CDR3 is 17 amino acids long. J lost 0 bases, V lost 4 bases, and 10 bases had no gene match. CDR3 bases: TGTGCCAGCAGCCTCCGGGGAGGGGCTAGCTCCTACAATGAGCAGTTCTTC. Protein sequence: CASSLRGGASSYNEQFF.

This rearrangement joins TRBV3-1 (or the pseudogene TRBV3-2) to TRBJ2-3, with 9 bases that match TRBD2. V was clipped by 4 bases and J by 7 bases; unmatched bases: 12. The length of the CDR3 is 16 residues. Germline assignment: CDR1 LGHDT and CDR2 YNNKEL (reference sequence). The CDR3 bases are TGTGCCAGCAGCCCGCGGGGCGGGGGGGCCAAAAATACGCAGTATTTT. Its protein is CASSPRGGGAKNTQYF.

The rearrangement joins TRBV15 to TRBJ2-3, with 7 positions matching TRBD2. V shed 8 bases, J shed 0 bases, and the junction held 5 bases outside the gene matches. The CDR3 consists of 14 residues. CDR1 is LNHNV, CDR2 YYDKDF, per germline (reference sequence). The CDR3 nucleotides read TGTGCCACCGGCGGGGGAAGAAGCACAGATACGCAGTATTTT. Protein: CATGGGRSTDTQYF. Supplemented by reference TRBV15 and TRBJ2-3, the full variable domain reads DAMVIQNPRYQVTQFGKPVTLSCSQTLNHNVMYWYQQKSSQAPKLLFHYYDKDFNNEADTPDNFQSRRPNTSFCFLDIRSPGLGDTAMYLCATGGGRSTDTQYFGPGTRLTVL.

This clone was seen just once. The chain couples TRBV7-9 to TRBJ1-6, with D unclear. This CDR3 is 13 amino acids long. V shed 2 bases and J shed 6 bases, with 5 bases lying between them. Germline lookup yields CDR1 SEHNR and CDR2 FQNEAQ (reference sequence). The CDR3 protein is CASSLPLNSPLHF. CDR3 DNA sequence: TGTGCCAGCAGCTTACCACTTAATTCACCCCTCCACTTT.

The gene calls are TRBV5-5 and TRBJ2-4; D might be TRBD1 or TRBD2, each matching 5 bases. V dropped 3 bases and J dropped 5 bases, with 12 bases sitting between them. The germline gives CDR1 SGHKS, CDR2 YYEKEE (reference sequence). This CDR3 has 14 amino acids. In nucleotides, the CDR3 is TGTGCCAGCAGCTGGGGGAGCTCGGAAAACATTCAGTACTTC. Translating it yields CASSWGSSENIQYF.

This clone turned up a few times. V usage is TRBV6-4 and J usage is TRBJ2-2, with TRBD2 identical over 12 bases. This CDR3 comprises 16 residues. J was trimmed by 6 bases and V by 4 bases; bases with no gene match: 6. The germline CDR1 and CDR2 sequences are MRHNA and SNTAGT. CDR3 sequence reads: CASSVTSGGASGELFF. The CDR3 coding sequence is TGTGCCAGCAGTGTGACTAGCGGGGGAGCCTCCGGGGAGCTGTTTTTT.

The chain couples TRBV5-4 to TRBJ2-5, with no clear D. The V gene lost 0 bases and the J gene lost 5 bases, with 5 bases spanning the gap. This CDR3 is built from 12 residues. Germline V CDR1 and CDR2: SGHNT, YYREEE (reference sequence). The CDR3 loop is CASSLAMETQYF. DNA for the CDR3: TGTGCCAGCAGCTTGGCCATGGAGACCCAGTACTTC.

This CDR3 is CASSEQSLYNEQFF. The CDR3 nucleotides read TGTGCCAGCAGTGAACAAAGTCTATACAATGAGCAGTTCTTC. The rearrangement joins TRBV2 to TRBJ2-1; D ambiguous. Trimming took off 2 bases at V and 4 bases at J, with 9 bases between the two ends. Germline V gene data show CDR1 as SNHLY and CDR2 as FYNNEI. This CDR3 comprises 14 residues.

The chain recombines TRBV28 with TRBJ1-4; tentatively, D is TRBD1 (6 bases). V was cut by 4 bases and J by 3 bases, with 12 bases left in between. Per germline, CDR1 MDHEN and CDR2 SYDVKM. The CDR3 runs 15 residues. The CDR3 DNA reads as TGTGCCAGCAGTTCGGGGGGGCTGTCTAATGAAAAACTGTTTTTT. It specifies CASSSGGLSNEKLFF.